Following are 24 T cell receptor beta chains from one sample sequenced in a study of T cells in localized non-small cell lung cancer. The repertoire was sequenced with immunoSEQ multiplex PCR; TCRdb's copy has only in-frame clones and lacks some. The table includes 40,000 to 60,000 clones, about 76% detected once. Sequenced here: peripheral blood mononuclear cells, sampled before any cancer treatment. The receptors were gathered from a man aged 35-75 years with stage III lung adenocarcinoma.

V gene TRBV10-3 combines with J gene TRBJ2-5; tentatively, D is TRBD1 or TRBD2 (6 bases each). CDR3 length: 15 residues. V was trimmed by 4 bases and J by 5 bases, leaving 17 bases between them. Germline CDR1 ENHRY, CDR2 SYGVKD. The CDR3 sequence is CAISVRGEIRETQYF. The CDR3 nucleotides are TGTGCCATCAGTGTAAGGGGGGAGATCCGGGAGACCCAGTACTTC.

There are a few counts of this clone. V usage is TRBV29-1 and J usage is TRBJ1-6; D uncertain. This CDR3 contains 15 residues. Germline values: CDR1 SQVTM, CDR2 ANQGSEA. The V end lost 0 bases, the J end lost 0 bases, and 6 bases lay between the germline ends. CDR3 nucleotide sequence: TGCAGCGTTGAAGATGTCAGCTCCTATAATTCACCCCTCCACTTT. This gives the protein CSVEDVSSYNSPLHF.

This clone was recorded a few times. This chain links TRBV2 with TRBJ2-3; D perhaps matches TRBD1 (6 bases). The CDR3 is made up of 16 amino acids. V was clipped by 11 bases and J by 0 bases, with 21 bases between them. CDR1 is SNHLY, CDR2 FYNNEI, per germline. CDR3 sequence (DNA): TGTGCCGTTCTCGGACAGCAGATGATTAGCACAGATACGCAGTATTTT. The encoded protein is CAVLGQQMISTDTQYF.

V usage is TRBV4-1 and J usage is TRBJ2-7, with D possibly being TRBD1 (6 bases). This CDR3 contains 14 residues. The V gene lost 5 bases and the J gene lost 5 bases, with 16 bases spanning the gap. Germline values: CDR1 MGHRA, CDR2 YSYEKL. CDR3 DNA sequence: TGCGCCAGCAGCTTAACAGGGCTTTGGGACGAGCAGTACTTC. Its translation: CASSLTGLWDEQYF.

The rearrangement uses TRBV15 and TRBJ2-5, with TRBD2 as a possible D gene (7 bases). The CDR3 is 16 residues long. Germline values: CDR1 LNHNV, CDR2 YYDKDF (reference sequence). Between the trimmed V and J ends, which lost 3 bases and 5 bases, there was a span of 19 bases. Here the CDR3 reads CATSRGRGAAAETQYF. CDR3 coding DNA: TGTGCCACCAGCAGGGGACGGGGGGCGGCGGCGGAGACCCAGTACTTC.

V usage is TRBV2 and J usage is TRBJ2-3; TRBD2 matches at 9 bases. The length of the CDR3 is 15 residues. CDR1 SNHLY and CDR2 FYNNEI come from the germline V gene. V dropped 2 bases and J dropped 4; count of bases not matched to a gene: 4. CDR3 bases: TGTGCCAGCAGTGAACCAGCGGGGGGTTCAGATACGCAGTATTTT. This gives the protein CASSEPAGGSDTQYF.

The chain has TRBV5-1 and TRBJ1-2, with 8 bases matching TRBD1. Trimming removed 1 base from V and 4 bases from J; junction bases left unmatched: 6. Germline V gene data show CDR1 as SGHRS and CDR2 as YFSETQ. CDR3 size: 15 residues. As DNA, the CDR3 is TGCGCCAGCAGCTTGAACTCAGGGGGCTTCTATGGCTACACCTTC. Translating gives CASSLNSGGFYGYTF. Full variable domain (rest looked up from reference TRBV5-1 and TRBJ1-2): KAGVTQTPRYLIKTRGQQVTLSCSPISGHRSVSWYQQTPGQGLQFLFEYFSETQRNKGNFPGRFSGRQFSNSRSEMNVSTLELGDSALYLCASSLNSGGFYGYTFGSGTRLTVV.

This chain links TRBV6-6 with TRBJ2-7; 10 bases line up with TRBD2. The CDR3 is made up of 15 amino acids. The germline V gene encodes CDR1 MNHNY and CDR2 SVGAGI (reference sequence). Trimming cost V 1 base and J 1 base; bases outside gene matches: 1. CDR3 coding DNA: TGTGCCAGCAGTTACTTAGCGGGGGGATCCTACGAGCAGTACTTC. This sequence encodes CASSYLAGGSYEQYF.

J is TRBJ2-7 and V is TRBV2, with D unclear. The V and J ends lost 1 base and 0 bases respectively, with 13 bases between them. The CDR3 extends over 16 amino acids. The V gene's germline CDR1 is SNHLY and CDR2 FYNNEI. The CDR3 protein is CASSEGQEHFSYEQYF. The CDR3 DNA reads TGTGCCAGCAGTGAAGGGCAGGAGCACTTCTCCTACGAGCAGTACTTC.

In this sample, this clone turned up once. This chain joins TRBV7-2 and TRBJ1-3, with D tentatively TRBD1 (5 bases). Between the trimmed V and J ends, which lost 1 base and 0 bases, there was a span of 7 bases. CDR3 length: 15 amino acids. The germline V gene encodes CDR1 SGHTA and CDR2 FQGNSA. The CDR3 nucleotides read TGTGCCAGCAGCTTAGGACAGAGCTCTGGAAACACCATATATTTT. Amino acid sequence: CASSLGQSSGNTIYF.

The chain carries TRBV4-1 and TRBJ2-5, with 9 bases that match TRBD2. Trimming took 0 bases from V and 4 from J; bases not matched to a gene: 3. The CDR3 is made up of 15 amino acids. Germline CDR1 is MGHRA and CDR2 is YSYEKL. CDR3 loop: CASSQDPAGGETQYF. CDR3 in DNA: TGCGCCAGCAGCCAAGATCCAGCGGGGGGAGAGACCCAGTACTTC.

The chain carries TRBV5-1 and TRBJ2-7; D possibly corresponds to TRBD2 (7 bases). CDR1 and CDR2 from the germline V gene are SGHRS and YFSETQ. V was clipped by 4 bases and J by 6 bases, with 17 bases between them. The CDR3 is 14 amino acids. CDR3 in amino acids: CASSLRGAPSEQYF. DNA for the CDR3: TGCGCCAGCAGCCTCCGGGGGGCCCCCTCCGAGCAGTACTTC.

The count of this clone is one. J is TRBJ1-4 and V is TRBV4-1, with 10 bases matching TRBD1. Germline CDR1 and CDR2: MGHRA and YSYEKL. This CDR3 contains 15 residues. V was clipped by 4 bases and J by 8 bases; unmatched bases: 7. The CDR3 protein is CASSLTGTGDEKLFF. For the CDR3, the DNA is TGCGCCAGCAGCCTCACCGGGACAGGGGACGAAAAACTGTTTTTT.

The sample holds one count of this clone. The J gene is TRBJ2-2, the V gene TRBV25-1, with a possible D match to TRBD1 (5 bases). This CDR3 is 13 amino acids long. The V gene lost 5 bases and the J gene lost 3 bases, with 7 bases spanning the gap. Germline V gene lookup returns CDR1 MGHDK and CDR2 SYGVNS. CDR3 coding DNA: TGTGCCAGCAGTCAAGGGGACACCGGGGAGCTGTTTTTT. Protein product: CASSQGDTGELFF.

This clone has only a few counts. Different DNA sequences within this sample yield the same CDR3. This chain links TRBV27 with TRBJ2-7; no definite D call. The V and J ends lost 2 bases and 2 bases respectively, with 7 bases between them. This CDR3 spans 13 amino acids. CDR1 MNHEY and CDR2 SMNVEV come from the germline V gene (reference sequence). The CDR3 region has the DNA TGTGCCAGCAGTTTAAACGGTCCCTACGAGCAGTACTTC. Translating gives CASSLNGPYEQYF.

This sequence joins TRBV30 and TRBJ2-2; D is possibly TRBD1 (5 bases). The ends were cut back, 4 bases at V and 0 bases at J, with 6 bases in the middle. The CDR3 covers 13 residues. Germline V CDR1 and CDR2: GTSNPN, SVGIG (reference sequence). The CDR3 DNA follows: TGTGCCTGGACAGGGACGAACACCGGGGAGCTGTTTTTT. Amino acid sequence: CAWTGTNTGELFF. Together with reference TRBV30 and TRBJ2-2, the CDR3 gives the full variable domain: SQTIHQWPATLVQPVGSPLSLECTVEGTSNPNLYWYRQAAGRGLQLLFYSVGIGQISSEVPQNLSASRPQDRQFILSSKKLLLSDSGFYLCAWTGTNTGELFFGEGSRLTVL.

The chain carries TRBV5-1 and TRBJ1-1, with 9 bases aligning to TRBD1. The CDR3 is made up of 18 amino acids. Germline lookup yields CDR1 SGHRS and CDR2 YFSETQ. With 2 bases clipped from V and 1 base from J, the junction kept 12 bases outside the gene matches. Here the CDR3 DNA reads TGCGCCAGCAGCTTAGGGCCGGGACAGGGTTCTGCGAACACTGAAGCTTTCTTT. It translates to CASSLGPGQGSANTEAFF.

The chain is built from TRBV2 and TRBJ1-3; 9 nucleotides line up with TRBD1. Germline CDR1 SNHLY, CDR2 FYNNEI. The V and J ends lost 4 bases and 0 bases, in that order; junction bases with no gene match: 4. CDR3 size: 16 residues. In DNA, the CDR3 is TGTGCCAGCAGTGGGGGGACAGGGCTCTCTGGAAACACCATATATTTT. Encoded protein: CASSGGTGLSGNTIYF.

The genes are TRBV10-3 and TRBJ2-1; 13 bases fit TRBD2. V trimming: 3 bases; J trimming: 0 bases; junction bases outside the gene matches: 5. This CDR3 has 18 amino acids. CDR1 is ENHRY, CDR2 SYGVKD, per germline. The CDR3 here is CAISDGTSGVSSYNEQFF. CDR3 coding DNA: TGTGCCATCAGTGATGGGACTAGCGGGGTGAGCTCCTACAATGAGCAGTTCTTC.

The rearrangement links TRBV5-4 to TRBJ2-2, with D unresolved. This CDR3 spans 14 amino acids. Germline V gives CDR1 SGHNT, CDR2 YYREEE (reference sequence). Trimming took off 0 bases at V and 2 bases at J, with 5 bases between the two ends. The CDR3 loop reads CASSLESNTGELFF. Here the CDR3 DNA reads TGTGCCAGCAGCTTGGAATCAAACACCGGGGAGCTGTTTTTT.

The chain links TRBV6-6 to TRBJ1-1; TRBD1 is a possible D gene (6 bases). Germline V gene sequence: CDR1 MNHNY, CDR2 SVGAGI (reference sequence). Trimming took off 6 bases at V and 4 bases at J, with 12 bases between the two ends. This CDR3 is built from 13 residues. CDR3 residues: CASSPQQGTEAFF. CDR3 nucleotides: TGTGCCAGCAGCCCGCAACAGGGCACTGAAGCTTTCTTT.

The rearrangement joins TRBV27 to TRBJ2-2; D perhaps matches TRBD1 (6 bases). Trimming shortened V by 3 bases and J by 5 bases, and 22 bases separated the two germline ends. This CDR3 contains 18 residues. Germline CDR1 is MNHEY and CDR2 is SMNVEV (reference sequence). In DNA form, the CDR3 reads TGTGCCAGCAGTTTCCTGAACAGGGCCTTCCTTACTACCGGGGAGCTGTTTTTT. It yields the protein CASSFLNRAFLTTGELFF.

The V call is TRBV5-1, the J call TRBJ2-7, with 8 bases matching TRBD1. V shed 4 bases and J 3 bases; nucleotides not matched to a gene: 6. Germline loops: CDR1 SGHRS, CDR2 YFSETQ. This CDR3 comprises 14 residues. The CDR3 loop is CASSGSTGGYEQYF. CDR3 DNA sequence: TGCGCCAGCAGCGGTTCCACAGGGGGCTACGAGCAGTACTTC.

The chain combines TRBV15 with TRBJ2-5; D is unresolved. The last part of the DNA fits TRBJ2-7 better; the J call may be wrong. Germline-derived CDR1 and CDR2 are LNHNV and YYDKDF (reference sequence). The CDR3 covers 14 residues. The CDR3 DNA is TGTGCCACCAGCAGGGGAATCGATGGCTACGAGCAGTACTTC. This sequence encodes CATSRGIDGYEQYF.